This entry is about one T cell receptor (beta chain). Its specific antigen is unknown. No base qualities exist here, and no much larger clone lies one base off it. The sample belongs to a study of blood T cell repertoires in COVID-19 (dated by TCRdb to 2018 to 2020). In terms of the full investigation: The collaborator samples originated in the United States, Italy and Spain and spanned the acute and convalescent phases of COVID-19. The prospective study material was composed of cDNA or gDNA derived from T cells, B-cell-depleted T cells, or PBMCs. Deeply sampled blood TCRbeta repertoires from subjects exposed to, actively infected with, or recovered from COVID-19 were included in the dataset. A freely available public database, intended as a resource for researchers studying the immune response to SARS-CoV-2, is where the repertoires were released. Samples were obtained from the ongoing ImmuneRACE study (first 160 participants) and from roughly 1,300 subjects provided by 6 global collaborators. The sample metadata nearly always contained a de-identified subject ID, COVID-19 status, age in years and sex. HLA class I and class II types, where available, came from metadata supplied by the sample provider rather than from assay-based typing. The study at large found these results: Clinical and demographic metadata were provided uncurated, with the amount varying by source and participant.

Whole blood was collected in K2EDTA tubes by collaborating institutions according to the institutions' own protocols. For TCRbeta analysis, collaborator samples were shipped as frozen whole blood, as isolated PBMCs, or as DNA extracted from either sample type. The immunoSEQ Assay, a bias-controlled multiplex PCR, was used to amplify TCRbeta CDR3 regions from genomic DNA. In the paper's pipeline: Nucleated cell counts per sample were estimated from amplification of reference gene primers within the assay. Sequence reads were collapsed and filtered to measure the absolute abundance of every unique TCRbeta CDR3 rearrangement. For each sample, productive Simpson clonality was calculated by taking the square root of Simpson's diversity index across productive rearrangements. The immuneACCESS repertoire file appears here via TCRdb, limited to in-frame rearrangements. These files lack a portion of the clones; in checked studies, under half of the deficit traces to unresolved V genes, and the cause of the others is not known. V, J and clone size are taken as reported in that table, and D and trimming were inferred from the DNA itself. The sample records 80,000 or so clones, 80% of which are singletons. The ten largest clones capture more than 4% of the sample.

The V end loses 4 bases and the J end loses 2 bases, and a stretch of 10 bases separates them. The germline V gene (reference sequence) yields LGHDT for CDR1 and YNNKEL for CDR2. There are 14 amino acids in the CDR3, from cysteine to phenylalanine inclusive. The only DNA kept is the CDR3, 42 bases in frame from the first base. The sample comprised peripheral blood. The clonotype comes from a woman in her 70s with acute or convalescent COVID-19. This sequence uses TRBV3-1 (or the pseudogene TRBV3-2) and TRBJ2-3; the D gene is perhaps TRBD2, from 6 matching bases. The DNA reads TGTGCCAGCAGCCCCGGGACTTTCACAGATACGCAGTATTTT. It codes for CASSPGTFTDTQYF.